Below, 6 T cell receptor beta chains from the same sample are listed, as sequenced in a study of PD-L1 blockade in urothelial cancer (dated by TCRdb to about 2017). The protocol used for the library was the immunoSEQ multiplex PCR assay. TCRdb took this table from immuneACCESS and kept in-frame rearrangements with V and J called. Such tables lack part of the clones; where checked against another copy, unresolved V genes explain under half of the gap, and the rest is unexplained. This sample has 75,000 to 95,000 clones in its table, and more than 90% of those were observed once. 8.5% to 9.5% of the sample lies in the top ten. The sequences come from PBMCs, collected around atezolizumab (anti-PD-L1) treatment. Receptors originate from a man aged 55-75 years with urothelial cancer.

A single count supports this clone. In DNA, the CDR3 is TGCGCCAGCAGTGAAGGGGGGACAGGGGGTTTCCCTGAAGCTTTCTTT. Translated: CASSEGGTGGFPEAFF. This rearrangement joins TRBV10-2 to TRBJ1-1; the match to TRBD1 covers 11 bases. The junction had 9 bases not matched to a gene; V was cut back by 3 bases and J by 6 bases. The CDR3 is 16 amino acids. Germline V gives CDR1 WSHSY, CDR2 SAAADI.

The chain recombines TRBV5-6 with TRBJ1-4, with 11 bases identical to TRBD1. Looked up from germline, CDR1 is SGHDT and CDR2 is YYEEEE. V gave up 4 bases and J gave up 2 bases; unmatched junction bases: 4. The CDR3 sequence is 16 residues long. The DNA for the CDR3 is TGTGCCAGCAGCCGGGACAGGGGGGCCACTAATGAAAAACTGTTTTTT. This gives the protein CASSRDRGATNEKLFF.

In its sample, this clone was seen once. The J gene is TRBJ1-5, the V gene TRBV9; a possible D gene is TRBD1 (6 bases). Trimming cost V 0 bases and J 3 bases, with 10 bases left between them. Germline V CDR1 and CDR2: SGDLS, YYNGEE. This CDR3 region has 15 residues. The CDR3 DNA is TGTGCCAGCAGCGTAGCTCCAGGGGCCAATCAGCCCCAGCATTTT. This sequence encodes CASSVAPGANQPQHF. The whole variable domain, remainder taken from reference TRBV9 and TRBJ1-5, is DSGVTQTPKHLITATGQRVTLRCSPRSGDLSVYWYQQSLDQGLQFLIQYYNGEERAKGNILERFSAQQFPDLHSELNLSSLELGDSALYFCASSVAPGANQPQHFGDGTRLSIL.

This chain joins TRBV4-2 and TRBJ2-4; D remains unclear. The CDR3 sequence is 16 residues long. The V gene's germline CDR1 is LGHNA and CDR2 YNFKEQ. With 2 bases removed from V and 0 bases from J, the gap between germline ends came to 11 bases. The CDR3 sequence: CASSQTFQLAKNIQYF. Here the CDR3 DNA reads TGTGCCAGCAGCCAAACGTTCCAACTAGCCAAAAACATTCAGTACTTC.

The chain has TRBV6-5 and TRBJ2-7; 8 nucleotides agree with TRBD1. Losses at the gene ends were 4 bases for V and 5 bases for J; bases not matched to a gene: 13. The length of the CDR3 is 16 residues. The germline V gene encodes CDR1 MNHEY and CDR2 SVGAGI. In DNA form, the CDR3 reads TGTGCCAGCAGTTTGAGACGGACAGGGCGTGGGAACGAGCAGTACTTC. Translation: CASSLRRTGRGNEQYF.

This chain links TRBV2 with TRBJ2-5; 8 bases are a match to TRBD2. Germline V CDR1 and CDR2: SNHLY, FYNNEI. V gave up 6 bases and J gave up 0 bases; unmatched junction bases: 0. The CDR3 has 13 amino acids. CDR3 sequence (DNA): TGTGCCAGCAGACTAGCGGACCAAGAGACCCAGTACTTC. Translated, it gives CASRLADQETQYF.